Listed here are 20 T cell receptor beta chains from one sample, sequenced in a study of OX40 agonist ivuxolimab in advanced cancers. Here immunoSEQ multiplex PCR was the method, and the copy in TCRdb shows in-frame clones only, minus some. The sample includes 70,000 or so clones, roughly 85% of them seen just once. This material consisted of CD4+ or CD8+ T cells sorted from blood, taken in a trial of the OX40 agonist ivuxolimab. These receptors originate from an adult with an advanced solid tumor such as melanoma, head and neck, liver or kidney cancer.

The chain carries TRBV19 and TRBJ2-7, with 10 nucleotides matching TRBD2. The CDR3 has 16 amino acids. CDR1 and CDR2 (germline): LNHDA, SQIVND (reference sequence). Trimming at V came to 0 bases and at J to 4 bases, leaving 6 bases not matched to a gene. The CDR3 bases are TGTGCCAGTAGTATAGAGGCTAGCGGGAGTGTTTACGAGCAGTACTTC. This sequence encodes CASSIEASGSVYEQYF.

Comment on this clone: This specimen includes other DNA sequences encoding the same CDR3. The chain employs TRBV18 and TRBJ1-5; D may be TRBD1 (5 bases). The CDR3 loop spans 14 amino acids. Trimming pared 2 bases from V and 3 bases from J, leaving 8 bases between. The germline V gene encodes CDR1 KGHSH and CDR2 LQKENI. The CDR3 DNA sequence: TGTGCCAGCTCACCAGGGGCGTACAATCAGCCCCAGCATTTT. Protein product: CASSPGAYNQPQHF.

This clone was observed a few times. The chain carries TRBV7-9 and TRBJ1-1; D is ambiguous. The germline CDR1 and CDR2 sequences are SEHNR and FQNEAQ (reference sequence). This CDR3 has 13 residues. Trimming removed 6 bases at V and 0 bases at J, with 8 bases between. The CDR3 DNA is TGTGCCAGCAGTGGCAGCCTGAACACTGAAGCTTTCTTT. Protein sequence: CASSGSLNTEAFF.

The chain joins TRBV5-5 to TRBJ2-3; D is possibly TRBD1 (6 bases). CDR3 length: 16 amino acids. Per the germline V gene, CDR1 is SGHKS and CDR2 is YYEKEE (reference sequence). Trimming pared 4 bases from V and 4 bases from J, leaving 19 bases between. CDR3 DNA sequence: TGTGCCAGCAGCCGGTGGGCCACAGGGCTGGCAGATACGCAGTATTTT. Protein sequence: CASSRWATGLADTQYF.

The chain is built from TRBV2 and TRBJ1-3; tentatively, D is TRBD1 (5 bases). The V gene lost 4 bases and the J gene lost 2 bases, with 18 bases spanning the gap. CDR3 size: 17 residues. Germline V CDR1 and CDR2: SNHLY, FYNNEI. This chain's CDR3 is CASSVEPPGRPGNTIYF. The CDR3 DNA reads TGTGCCAGCAGTGTAGAGCCCCCGGGACGGCCTGGAAACACCATATATTTT.

The chain combines TRBV5-1 with TRBJ1-5; D call uncertain. CDR1 and CDR2 from the germline V gene are SGHRS and YFSETQ. V was shortened by 5 bases and J by 1 base, with 22 bases between the two germline ends. The CDR3 runs 18 residues. The CDR3 DNA is TGCGCCAGCAGAGAGACCGGGAAAAACTTCGTAAGCAATCAGCCCCAGCATTTT. Translated, it gives CASRETGKNFVSNQPQHF.

This rearrangement joins TRBV28 to TRBJ1-3; no clear D. With 3 bases removed from V and 0 bases from J, the gap between germline ends came to 9 bases. Germline-derived CDR1 and CDR2 are MDHEN and SYDVKM. The CDR3 has 15 residues. The CDR3 sequence: CASSLVRRSGNTIYF. Written as DNA, the CDR3 is TGTGCCAGCAGTTTGGTCAGGCGCTCTGGAAACACCATATATTTT.

The genes are TRBV6-1 and TRBJ1-1; D is undetermined. Per germline, CDR1 MNHNS and CDR2 SASEGT. Trimming cost V 0 bases and J 2 bases, with 10 bases left between them. The CDR3 contains 15 residues. The CDR3 sequence is CASSEAGTLNTEAFF. The CDR3 DNA follows: TGTGCCAGCAGTGAAGCGGGCACCCTAAACACTGAAGCTTTCTTT.

CDR3 nucleotide sequence: TGCGCCAGCTGCCCCGGAGGCAGGGGAGGGATGGGCACTGAAGCTTTCTTT. Translation: CASCPGGRGGMGTEAFF. This chain links TRBV5-1 with TRBJ1-1; D may be TRBD1 (6 bases). Germline V gene lookup returns CDR1 SGHRS and CDR2 YFSETQ. V was cut by 7 bases and J by 4 bases, with 26 bases left in between. The CDR3 loop spans 17 amino acids.

This clone was seen only once. The chain links TRBV7-9 to TRBJ2-5, with TRBD1 matching 7 bases. Germline assignment: CDR1 SEHNR and CDR2 FQNEAQ (reference sequence). The CDR3 spans 15 residues. Trimming cost V 4 bases and J 4 bases; bases outside gene matches: 9. The CDR3 nucleotides read TGTGCCAGCAGCTCGATCACAGGGGACAGAGAGACCCAGTACTTC. It is translated as CASSSITGDRETQYF.

The chain combines TRBV10-3 with TRBJ2-7; possibly TRBD2 for D (6 bases). V was pared by 4 bases and J by 3 bases, with 16 bases between. Germline V gene sequence: CDR1 ENHRY, CDR2 SYGVKD. This CDR3 has 15 residues. The CDR3 loop reads CAISARDSGVYEQYF. DNA for the CDR3: TGTGCCATCAGTGCCCGGGACTCCGGAGTCTACGAGCAGTACTTC.

This clone turned up a few times. The V and J genes are TRBV28 and TRBJ2-4; 8 bases map to TRBD2. V trimming: 5 bases; J trimming: 0 bases; junction bases outside the gene matches: 18. Germline CDR1 reads MDHEN; CDR2 reads SYDVKM. The CDR3 runs 20 residues. CDR3: CASSPIGLATLGLAKNIQYF. The CDR3 DNA follows: TGTGCCAGCAGTCCCATAGGACTAGCCACACTTGGTTTAGCCAAAAACATTCAGTACTTC.

The chain employs TRBV11-2 and TRBJ2-3; tentatively, D is TRBD1 (7 bases). The V end lost 6 bases, the J end lost 3 bases, and 19 bases lay between the germline ends. CDR3 length: 16 residues. Germline CDR1 reads SGHAT; CDR2 reads FQNNGV. The CDR3 region has the DNA TGTGCCAGCAGTTCTCCAGGGGGGATGTGGACAGATACGCAGTATTTT. It codes for CASSSPGGMWTDTQYF.

This clone showed up just a few times. This sequence joins TRBV10-3 and TRBJ1-5, with D uncertain. V lost 2 bases and J lost 2, with 10 bases in between. Germline values: CDR1 ENHRY, CDR2 SYGVKD. The CDR3 has 15 residues. CDR3 DNA sequence: TGTGCCATCAGTGAGACTAGCAGCCGCAATCAGCCCCAGCATTTT. This encodes CAISETSSRNQPQHF.

J is TRBJ1-2 and V is TRBV15; D not resolved. Germline V gene data show CDR1 as LNHNV and CDR2 as YYDKDF (reference sequence). Deletions cut 0 bases from V and 4 bases from J, with 9 bases between. The CDR3 runs to 14 residues. Here the CDR3 reads CATSRERQIYGYTF. The CDR3 region has the DNA TGTGCCACCAGCAGAGAGAGGCAGATCTATGGCTACACCTTC.

V and J are TRBV6-1 and TRBJ2-3; D is perhaps TRBD1 (5 bases). CDR3 size: 13 residues. Germline loops: CDR1 MNHNS, CDR2 SASEGT. V was trimmed by 10 bases and J by 4 bases, leaving 15 bases between them. CDR3 nucleotide sequence: TGTGCCACCTATAAGGGGATGGCAGATACGCAGTATTTT. It translates to CATYKGMADTQYF.

This chain uses TRBV5-4 with TRBJ2-3; TRBD2 is a possible D gene (6 bases). Germline loops: CDR1 SGHNT, CDR2 YYREEE (reference sequence). The V end lost 3 bases, the J end lost 14 bases, and 25 bases lay between the germline ends. The CDR3 loop spans 15 amino acids. CDR3 loop: CASSSNVRESFSRYF. The CDR3 bases are TGTGCCAGCAGCTCCAACGTACGGGAGAGTTTTTCTCGGTATTTT. The full variable domain, in which reference TRBV5-4 and TRBJ2-3 provide the parts outside the CDR3, is ETGVTQSPTHLIKTRGQQVTLRCSSQSGHNTVSWYQQALGQGPQFIFQYYREEENGRGNFPPRFSGLQFPNYSSELNVNALELDDSALYLCASSSNVRESFSRYFGPGTRLTVL.

J is TRBJ1-6 and V is TRBV6-5, with 7 bases lining up with TRBD1. J lost 7 bases, V lost 6 bases, and 9 bases had no gene match. Germline V gene sequence: CDR1 MNHEY, CDR2 SVGAGI. The CDR3 runs 15 residues. DNA for the CDR3: TGTGCCAGCAGCAACAAGGGACAGTCAAATTCACCCCTCCACTTT. Protein sequence: CASSNKGQSNSPLHF.

V is TRBV28 and J is TRBJ1-3; a possible D gene is TRBD1 (6 bases). Per the germline V gene, CDR1 is MDHEN and CDR2 is SYDVKM. V lost 3 bases, J lost 0 bases, and 9 bases lay in between. CDR3 length: 15 residues. CDR3 amino acids: CASSLDSGSGNTIYF. Here the CDR3 DNA reads TGTGCCAGCAGTTTGGACAGTGGCTCTGGAAACACCATATATTTT.

The chain employs TRBV10-3 and TRBJ2-7; 8 nucleotides align to TRBD2. Germline trimming cut 10 bases from V and 0 bases from J; bases unmatched to any gene: 8. This CDR3 contains 14 residues. Germline loops: CDR1 ENHRY, CDR2 SYGVKD. As DNA, the CDR3 is TGTGCCAGCACTAGCGGTGGAAGCTCCTACGAGCAGTACTTC. It codes for CASTSGGSSYEQYF.